These 12 T cell receptor beta chains were sequenced from one sample in a study of blood T cell repertoires in COVID-19. Profiling relied on immunoSEQ multiplex PCR, and the TCRdb table lists in-frame clones only, not all of them. The sample yields 180,000 or so clones, about 80% seen once. Material: peripheral blood. Receptor source: a human donor with acute or convalescent COVID-19. The donor label of this sample is uncertain.

The rearrangement joins TRBV3-1 (or the pseudogene TRBV3-2) to TRBJ1-2; 9 positions match TRBD1. The CDR3 spans 14 residues. Trimming cost V 1 base and J 7 bases; bases outside gene matches: 4. Germline CDR1 and CDR2: LGHDT and YNNKEL (reference sequence). CDR3 nucleotides: TGTGCCAGCAGCCAAGGGACAGGGGCAGGTGGCTACACCTTC. Translation: CASSQGTGAGGYTF.

This chain links TRBV18 with TRBJ1-2, with 7 bases identical to TRBD1. V dropped 6 bases and J dropped 7; count of bases not matched to a gene: 11. Per the germline V gene, CDR1 is KGHSH and CDR2 is LQKENI. This CDR3 is built from 14 residues. The DNA for the CDR3 is TGTGCCAGCTCGCTTACCAGGGGGGAAAGTGGCTACACCTTC. This encodes CASSLTRGESGYTF.

The chain has TRBV5-1 and TRBJ2-2; D might be TRBD2 (6 bases). Germline CDR1 is SGHRS and CDR2 is YFSETQ. Trimming pared 0 bases from V and 6 bases from J, leaving 12 bases between. The CDR3 runs 15 residues. CDR3 DNA sequence: TGCGCCAGCAGCTTGGTTTCAGGGACTGCCGGGGAGCTGTTTTTT. This translates into CASSLVSGTAGELFF.

The rearrangement uses TRBV5-1 and TRBJ2-1; 10 positions match TRBD2. J was trimmed by 6 bases and V by 2 bases; bases with no gene match: 8. Germline values: CDR1 SGHRS, CDR2 YFSETQ. This CDR3 is built from 16 residues. The CDR3 loop is CASSFPLAGVPNEQFF. The CDR3 DNA sequence: TGCGCCAGCAGCTTTCCCCTAGCGGGAGTACCCAATGAGCAGTTCTTC. Looking up the rest from reference TRBV5-1 and TRBJ2-1 gives the full variable domain: KAGVTQTPRYLIKTRGQQVTLSCSPISGHRSVSWYQQTPGQGLQFLFEYFSETQRNKGNFPGRFSGRQFSNSRSEMNVSTLELGDSALYLCASSFPLAGVPNEQFFGPGTRLTVL.

DNA for the CDR3: TGTGCCAGCAGCAAAACAGCAGGGGCCGACAATCAGCCCCAGCATTTT. This codes for CASSKTAGADNQPQHF. V is TRBV21-1 and J is TRBJ1-5; the table's D call of TRBD1 was not tested on the DNA. TRBV21-1 is tagged as a pseudogene. The CDR3 runs 16 residues.

This rearrangement joins TRBV7-2 to TRBJ1-5, with 9 nucleotides matching TRBD1. Germline assignment: CDR1 SGHTA and CDR2 FQGNSA. With 0 bases clipped from V and 1 base from J, the junction kept 7 bases outside the gene matches. CDR3 length equals 18 residues. The CDR3 region is CASSLAPGGTGSNQPQHF. Here the CDR3 DNA reads TGTGCCAGCAGCTTAGCGCCCGGAGGGACAGGGAGCAATCAGCCCCAGCATTTT.

CDR3: CASSEGSGGTEAFF. DNA of the CDR3: TGTGCCAGCAGTGAAGGCTCGGGGGGCACTGAAGCTTTCTTT. The chain uses TRBV6-1 and TRBJ1-1; tentative D call: TRBD1 (5 bases). The CDR3 covers 14 residues. Trimming pared 1 base from V and 4 bases from J, leaving 10 bases between. The germline V gene has CDR1 MNHNS and CDR2 SASEGT.

This clone is medium-sized by share. The gene calls are TRBV9 and TRBJ2-1; 10 bases line up with TRBD2. J lost 0 bases, V lost 4 bases, and 4 bases had no gene match. In germline, CDR1 is SGDLS, CDR2 YYNGEE. The CDR3 runs to 16 residues. CDR3 residues: CASSPSGSNSYNEQFF. The CDR3 coding sequence is TGTGCCAGCAGCCCTAGCGGGAGTAACTCCTACAATGAGCAGTTCTTC.

Notes on this clone: The sample has other DNA sequences that encode this CDR3 too. The J gene is TRBJ2-1, the V gene TRBV28, with a possible D match to TRBD2 (6 bases). Germline V lookup: CDR1 MDHEN, CDR2 SYDVKM. Trimming removed 6 bases from V and 0 bases from J, with 12 bases in between. This CDR3 contains 15 residues. The CDR3 region is CASRDSGSSYNEQFF. The CDR3 region has the DNA TGTGCCAGCAGAGATAGCGGTAGCTCCTACAATGAGCAGTTCTTC.

The chain links TRBV9 to TRBJ1-1, with 12 bases that match TRBD1. This CDR3 is 15 amino acids long. Trimming removed 3 bases from V and 5 bases from J; junction bases left unmatched: 5. The germline V gene has CDR1 SGDLS and CDR2 YYNGEE. This CDR3 is CASSAGQGAQTEAFF. CDR3 DNA sequence: TGTGCCAGCAGCGCGGGACAGGGGGCTCAGACTGAAGCTTTCTTT.

The chain is built from TRBV6-5 and TRBJ2-1; TRBD1 matches at 7 bases. Germline CDR1 is MNHEY and CDR2 is SVGAGI. The ends lost 2 bases at V and 0 bases at J; junction bases unmatched: 4. This CDR3 has 16 amino acids. The CDR3 protein is CASSYQGTVSYNEQFF. DNA for the CDR3: TGTGCCAGCAGTTACCAAGGGACAGTCTCCTACAATGAGCAGTTCTTC.

J is TRBJ2-5 and V is TRBV9, with TRBD1 identical over 10 bases. With 1 base clipped from V and 5 bases from J, the junction kept 5 bases outside the gene matches. CDR1 SGDLS and CDR2 YYNGEE come from the germline V gene. The CDR3 totals 15 residues. The CDR3 loop is CASSVYGQGDETQYF. The CDR3 region has the DNA TGTGCCAGCAGCGTATACGGACAGGGGGATGAGACCCAGTACTTC. Based on the CDR3 plus reference TRBV9 and TRBJ2-5, the full variable domain is DSGVTQTPKHLITATGQRVTLRCSPRSGDLSVYWYQQSLDQGLQFLIQYYNGEERAKGNILERFSAQQFPDLHSELNLSSLELGDSALYFCASSVYGQGDETQYFGPGTRLLVL.